This T cell receptor beta chain was identified in a study of blood T cell repertoires in COVID-19. Study-wide context: Sources were T cells, B-cell-depleted T cells, or PBMCs; the material itself was cDNA or gDNA.

Clones were read by immunoSEQ multiplex PCR, and TCRdb kept only the in-frame ones, dropping some. Of about 200,000 clones in the sample, over 75% were seen once. The receptor was isolated from a man aged 80 or over with acute or convalescent COVID-19. The sequenced material came from peripheral blood.

Here the CDR3 reads CASSLERLAGTYEQYF. The CDR3 bases are TGTGCCAGCAGCTTGGAGCGGTTAGCGGGGACCTACGAGCAGTACTTC. V and J are TRBV5-5 and TRBJ2-7; 8 bases align to TRBD2. CDR3 size: 16 residues. The J segment lost 2 bases and the V segment lost 0 bases, leaving 7 bases of the junction unmatched. CDR1 and CDR2 from the germline V gene are SGHKS and YYEKEE (reference sequence).